One T cell receptor beta chain is described in this entry. As yet, its antigen is unknown. TCRdb used MiXCR to reprocess the reads, holding one entry per CDR3 protein. Counted here are some 500,000 distinct CDR3 sequences, around two fifths occurring once; the ten biggest clones make up around 50%. The sample belongs to a study of T cell repertoires in cytomegalovirus infection. Study in general: CMV epitopes used comprised recently identified HLA-C-restricted ones and well-studied HLA-B-restricted ones. Indications came from public TCR beta signatures; they pointed to CMV infection and to a matching HLA type. The study, taken as a whole, reports: HLA-C-restricted CMV-specific TCR beta clonotypes prevailed in the ex vivo response. CMV carriers with the relevant HLA were identified by cumulative public TCR beta family frequency.

Germline lookup yields CDR1 LGHDT and CDR2 YNNKEL (reference sequence). The CDR3 has 13 amino acids. Trimming left V 0 bases short and J 3 bases short, with 3 bases between. The sequence came from a human donor in good health (CMV status not recorded). Some clones in this sample may be carry-over from other donors' samples. This chain uses TRBV3-1 with TRBJ2-1, with D uncertain. Sequencing used cultured PBMCs, obtained from culture after CMV antigen stimulation. This CDR3 reads CASSQDLYNEQFF. The CDR3 nucleotides read TGTGCCAGCAGCCAAGATCTCTACAATGAGCAGTTCTTC.